This T cell receptor beta chain was identified during a study of blood T cell repertoires in COVID-19. Study-level information: The cDNA or gDNA used as material had been derived from T cells, B-cell-depleted T cells, or PBMCs.

In the original workflow: It was from reference gene primer amplification that nucleated cell counts were estimated. Repertoires were generated with immunoSEQ multiplex PCR, while TCRdb's copy carries only in-frame clones and drops some. The D gene and trimming were derived from the DNA, and the V and J assignments and clone size from that table. The sample has roughly 230,000 clones, around 82% seen once. Germline CDR1 and CDR2: MNHEY and SVGAGI. CDR3 size: 15 residues. Trimming cost V 6 bases and J 1 base; bases outside gene matches: 8. Sequencing was performed on peripheral blood. The receptor's source is a man in his fifties with active or convalescent COVID-19. V usage is TRBV6-5 and J usage is TRBJ1-2, with TRBD1 identical over 7 bases. CDR3 sequence reads: CASRATGSFNYGYTF. The CDR3 region has the DNA TGTGCCAGCAGGGCGACAGGGTCCTTTAACTATGGCTACACCTTC.